The rows below give T cell receptor beta chains drawn from one sample of a study of read filtering for tumor transcriptome and immune sequencing. TCRdb processed the reads anew with MiXCR; each CDR3 protein has one entry. Of 130,000 or so distinct CDR3 sequences in the sample, roughly 13% were seen once. The sample comprised a population of CD138-negative cells sorted from bone marrow. The receptors shown here come from a donor older than 35 with multiple myeloma. Both conserved end residues are part of each CDR3. A D gene is named only where the DNA matches it firmly. Where a row states a size, it is once, few, many or the class of an expanded clone; other rows omit it.

>TRBJ1-5|-|-|TRBV12-3/TRBV12-4
CASSFSRGGNQPQHF
TGTGCCAGCAGTTTCAGCAGGGGAGGGAATCAGCCCCAGCATTTT
>TRBJ2-5|-|few|TRBV3-1
CASSPTDAEETQYF
TGTGCCAGCAGCCCGACTGACGCGGAAGAGACCCAGTACTTC
>TRBJ2-5|-|-|TRBV7-6
CASSLVPGDEQETQYF
TGTGCCAGCAGCTTAGTCCCGGGCGATGAACAAGAGACCCAGTACTTC
>TRBJ2-7|-|-|TRBV12-3/TRBV12-4
CASSLKGLPYEQYF
TGTGCCAGCAGTTTAAAGGGACTTCCCTACGAGCAGTACTTC
>TRBJ2-1|TRBD2|many|TRBV27
CASSLLAGEGLFYNEQFF
TGTGCCAGCAGTTTACTGGCGGGAGAAGGTCTATTCTACAATGAGCAGTTCTTC
>TRBJ2-7|TRBD1|few|TRBV6-6
CASSSGGQAAYEQYF
TGTGCCAGCAGTAGCGGAGGACAGGCGGCCTACGAGCAGTACTTC
>TRBJ2-5|TRBD2|-|TRBV10-3
CAITASGRQETQYF
TGTGCCATCACAGCTAGCGGGAGGCAAGAGACCCAGTACTTC
>TRBJ2-2|TRBD2|many|TRBV19
CASSERGGGTGELFF
TGTGCCAGTAGTGAGCGTGGGGGGGGGACCGGGGAGCTGTTTTTT
>TRBJ1-5|-|many|TRBV5-1
CASSLAPRGPNQPQHF
TGCGCCAGCAGCTTGGCCCCGCGGGGCCCCAATCAGCCCCAGCATTTT
>TRBJ2-1|-|many|TRBV12-3/TRBV12-4
CASSLARRAIINEQFF
TGTGCCAGCAGTTTAGCGCGGCGGGCGATAATCAATGAGCAGTTCTTC
>TRBJ2-7|TRBD1|many|TRBV11-2
CASSLAPSQGARDEQYF
TGTGCCAGCAGCCTAGCGCCCTCACAGGGGGCGCGGGACGAGCAGTACTTC
>TRBJ1-1|-|few|TRBV7-6
CASSSQLGGRVYTEAFF
TGTGCCAGCAGCTCCCAGTTGGGGGGCCGGGTATACACTGAAGCTTTCTTT
>TRBJ1-5|-|-|TRBV18
CASSPQGTAGNQPQHF
TGTGCCAGCTCACCTCAAGGAACGGCGGGCAATCAGCCCCAGCATTTT
>TRBJ2-5|-|many|TRBV10-3
CATFTGVGETQYF
TGTGCCACTTTTACGGGAGTGGGAGAGACCCAGTACTTC
>TRBJ1-1|-|many|TRBV6-1
CASTLQPGANTEAFF
TGTGCCAGCACCCTCCAACCGGGGGCGAACACTGAAGCTTTCTTT
>TRBJ2-7|-|many|TRBV5-6
CASSFGVGEGYEQYF
TGTGCCAGCAGCTTTGGTGTGGGGGAAGGATACGAGCAGTACTTC
>TRBJ2-1|TRBD2|-|TRBV7-9
CASSYTSGPTYNEQFF
TGTGCCAGCAGCTATACTAGCGGGCCTACCTACAATGAGCAGTTCTTC
>TRBJ2-3|-|few|TRBV11-1
CASSLLGGRTDTQYF
TGTGCCAGCAGCTTACTTGGCGGACGCACAGATACGCAGTATTTT
>TRBJ2-1|-|many|TRBV29-1
CSVISRAGGNEQFF
TGCAGCGTCATTAGTAGGGCCGGAGGCAATGAGCAGTTCTTC
>TRBJ2-2|-|many|TRBV24-1
CATSDNRGANTGELFF
TGTGCCACCAGTGATAATAGGGGCGCGAACACCGGGGAGCTGTTTTTT
>TRBJ1-1|-|many|TRBV5-1
CASSSPGLNTEAFF
TGCGCCAGCAGCTCTCCGGGCCTCAACACTGAAGCTTTCTTT
>TRBJ1-1|-|-|TRBV5-1
CASSEGQPWRNTGAFF
TGCGCCAGCAGCGAGGGGCAGCCCTGGAGGAACACTGGAGCTTTCTTT
>TRBJ2-7|TRBD2|many|TRBV5-5
CASSLVGGLAGVYEQYF
TGTGCCAGCAGCTTGGTGGGGGGACTAGCGGGGGTTTACGAGCAGTACTTC
>TRBJ1-1|TRBD1|many|TRBV29-1
CSVGQGIEAFF
TGCAGCGTTGGACAGGGAATTGAAGCTTTCTTT
>TRBJ2-3|TRBD1|-|TRBV5-4
CASSSRTGGRTDTQYF
TGTGCCAGCAGCTCCAGGACAGGGGGGAGGACAGATACGCAGTATTTT
>TRBJ2-7|-|many|TRBV7-2
CASSPYSSAYEQYF
TGTGCCAGCAGCCCCTACTCCTCCGCCTACGAGCAGTACTTC
>TRBJ1-1|TRBD1|many|TRBV20-1
CSARQGARAEAFF
TGCAGTGCTAGACAGGGGGCTCGGGCTGAAGCTTTCTTT
>TRBJ2-7|-|-|TRBV2
CASRDRQAPYEQYF
TGTGCCAGCAGGGATCGACAGGCCCCCTACGAGCAGTACTTC
>TRBJ2-1|-|-|TRBV23-1
CASTPEVAEQFF
TGCGCCAGCACTCCAGAGGTCGCTGAGCAGTTCTTC
>TRBJ1-4|-|many|TRBV20-1
CSAEGAAATNEKLFF
TGCAGTGCTGAGGGTGCGGCAGCAACTAATGAAAAACTGTTTTTT
>TRBJ2-1|-|few|TRBV7-9
CASSTRDGHNEQFF
TGTGCCAGCAGCACCCGGGACGGCCACAATGAGCAGTTCTTC
>TRBJ1-2|-|many|TRBV5-1
CASSLVQDYGYTF
TGCGCCAGCAGCTTGGTCCAGGACTATGGCTACACCTTC